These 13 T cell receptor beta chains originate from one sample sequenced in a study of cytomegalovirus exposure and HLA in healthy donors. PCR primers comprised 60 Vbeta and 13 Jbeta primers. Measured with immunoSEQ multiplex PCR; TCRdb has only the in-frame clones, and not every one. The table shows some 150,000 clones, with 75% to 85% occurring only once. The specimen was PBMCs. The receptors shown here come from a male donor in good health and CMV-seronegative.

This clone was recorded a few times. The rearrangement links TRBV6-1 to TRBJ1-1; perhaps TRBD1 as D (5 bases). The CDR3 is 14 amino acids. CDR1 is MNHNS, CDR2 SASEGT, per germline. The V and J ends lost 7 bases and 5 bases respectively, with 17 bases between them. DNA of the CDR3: TGTGCCAGCACCCCAACAGGTTGGGGAACTGAAGCTTTCTTT. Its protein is CASTPTGWGTEAFF.

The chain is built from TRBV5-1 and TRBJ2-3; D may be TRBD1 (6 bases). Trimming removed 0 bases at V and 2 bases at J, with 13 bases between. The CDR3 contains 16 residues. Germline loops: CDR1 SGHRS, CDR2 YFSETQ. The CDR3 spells CASSLGLTGTTDTQYF. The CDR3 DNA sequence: TGCGCCAGCAGCTTGGGCCTGACAGGCACCACAGATACGCAGTATTTT.

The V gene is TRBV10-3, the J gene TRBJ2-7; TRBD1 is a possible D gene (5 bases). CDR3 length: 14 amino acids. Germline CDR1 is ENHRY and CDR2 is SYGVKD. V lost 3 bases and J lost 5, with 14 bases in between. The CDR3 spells CAISDSQGRNEQYF. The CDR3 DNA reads TGTGCCATCAGTGATAGCCAGGGCAGGAACGAGCAGTACTTC.

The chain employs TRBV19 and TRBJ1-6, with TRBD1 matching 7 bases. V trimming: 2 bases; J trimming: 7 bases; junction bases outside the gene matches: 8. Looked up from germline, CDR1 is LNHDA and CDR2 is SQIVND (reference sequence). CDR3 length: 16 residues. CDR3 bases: TGTGCCAGTAGTATATTCACAGGGGTTGGGAATTCACCCCTCCACTTT. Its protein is CASSIFTGVGNSPLHF.

The CDR3 nucleotides read TGTGCCAGCAGTTTGTCCCAGCGGGGGGGTTATGAGCAGTTCTTC. Protein: CASSLSQRGGYEQFF. The chain has TRBV27 and TRBJ2-1; TRBD2 aligns across 10 bases. V dropped 3 bases and J dropped 8; count of bases not matched to a gene: 7. The CDR3 is 15 residues long. CDR1 MNHEY and CDR2 SMNVEV come from the germline V gene (reference sequence).

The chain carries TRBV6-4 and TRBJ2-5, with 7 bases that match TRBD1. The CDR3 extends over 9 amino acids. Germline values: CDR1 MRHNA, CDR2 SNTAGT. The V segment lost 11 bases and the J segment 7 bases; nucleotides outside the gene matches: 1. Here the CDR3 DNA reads TGTGCCGAGGGGGCGACCCAGTACTTC. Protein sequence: CAEGATQYF.

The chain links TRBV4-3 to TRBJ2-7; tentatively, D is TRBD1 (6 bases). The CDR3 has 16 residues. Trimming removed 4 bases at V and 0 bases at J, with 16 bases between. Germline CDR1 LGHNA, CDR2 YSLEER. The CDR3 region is CASSLSQGLLSYEQYF. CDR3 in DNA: TGCGCCAGCAGCCTGTCACAGGGCCTGCTCTCCTACGAGCAGTACTTC.

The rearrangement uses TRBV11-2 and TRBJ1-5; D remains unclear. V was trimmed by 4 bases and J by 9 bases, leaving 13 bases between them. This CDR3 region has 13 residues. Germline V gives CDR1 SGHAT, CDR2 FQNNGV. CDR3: CASSSGMLGPQHF. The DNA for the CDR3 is TGTGCCAGCAGCTCCGGGATGTTAGGGCCCCAGCATTTT.

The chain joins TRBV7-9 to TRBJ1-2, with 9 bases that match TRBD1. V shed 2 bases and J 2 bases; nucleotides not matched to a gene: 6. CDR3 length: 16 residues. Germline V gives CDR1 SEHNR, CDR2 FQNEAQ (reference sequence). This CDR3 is CASSLTGDRENYGYTF. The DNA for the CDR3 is TGTGCCAGCAGCTTAACTGGGGACAGGGAAAACTATGGCTACACCTTC.

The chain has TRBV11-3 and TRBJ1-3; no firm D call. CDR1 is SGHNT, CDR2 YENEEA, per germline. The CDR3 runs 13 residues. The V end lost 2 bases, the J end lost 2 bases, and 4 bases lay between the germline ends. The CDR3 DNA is TGTGCCAGCAGCTTATCTCCTGGAAACACCATATATTTT. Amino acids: CASSLSPGNTIYF.

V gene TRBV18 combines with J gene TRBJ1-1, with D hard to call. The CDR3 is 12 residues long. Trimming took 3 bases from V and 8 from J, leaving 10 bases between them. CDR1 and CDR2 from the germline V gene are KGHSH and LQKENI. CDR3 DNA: TGTGCCAGCTCACCTCTGCAGTCAGAAGCTTTCTTT. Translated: CASSPLQSEAFF.

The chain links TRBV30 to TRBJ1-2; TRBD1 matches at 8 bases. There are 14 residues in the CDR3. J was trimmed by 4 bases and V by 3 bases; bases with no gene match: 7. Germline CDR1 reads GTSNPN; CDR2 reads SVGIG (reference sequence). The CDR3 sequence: CAWRKKQGVYGYTF. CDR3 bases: TGTGCCTGGAGGAAAAAACAGGGGGTCTATGGCTACACCTTC.

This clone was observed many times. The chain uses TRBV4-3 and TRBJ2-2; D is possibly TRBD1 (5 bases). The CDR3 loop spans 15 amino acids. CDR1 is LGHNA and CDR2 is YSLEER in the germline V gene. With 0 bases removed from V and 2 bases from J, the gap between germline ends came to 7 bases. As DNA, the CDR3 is TGCGCCAGCAGCCAAGATGGGGCCAACACCGGGGAGCTGTTTTTT. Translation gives CASSQDGANTGELFF.